This paragraph reports one T cell receptor beta chain. Its antigen target is currently unknown. The sample holds no much larger clone one base away, and base qualities are not on file. The entry originates in a study of CD8 T cells in Susac syndrome (dated by TCRdb to the late 2010s). For the wider study: Among the Susac syndrome patients who were sequenced, clinically active disease was present in over 5 and clinical remission was observed in 8 or 9. At blood withdrawal, Susac syndrome patients were either therapy-naive, taking corticosteroids (in some cases with IVIg as well), or taking IVIg alone. Repertoire sequencing was used to test whether CD8+ T cell activation and differentiation in Susac syndrome was antigen driven.

RNA was extracted with the RNeasy kit and roughly 0.45 to 1 ug was reverse transcribed using random hexamers. The immunoSEQ multiplex PCR assay, covering 54 Vbeta and 13 Jbeta segments, was used to amplify TCR beta CDR3 regions. PCR amplification bias was corrected by using a synthetic template baseline for primer optimization and computational correction. Per the original workflow: Reads were annotated to V, D and J genes per IMGT and analyzed with immunoSEQ Analyzer, keeping only productive sequences. Clonality was calculated as one minus the Shannon entropy normalized by log2 of the number of productive unique sequences. For each patient and control, public and private clones were evaluated within the 100 most prevalent clones. Clones were defined as Susac-specific when absent from the healthy and MS cohorts, from roughly 1,100 published viral clones and from other ImmuneACCESS disease sequences. The public sequencing data were trimmed at Q25 with fastp and processed into clonotypes with MiXCR by TCRdb, which kept only in-frame beta chains. Identical CDR3 protein sequences are pooled into one entry, listed with their most common genes and DNA. The V and J calls reflect TCRdb's pipeline rather than the authors' work. This sample has roughly 200,000 distinct CDR3 sequences in its table, and around 94% of those were observed once. The ten top clones hold about 0.1% of the sample.

What the study reported, not specific to this receptor: The number of individuals in the TCR sequencing and HLA analysis was recognized as being relatively small. In the CD4+ T cell repertoire of Susac syndrome patients, clonal expansion was not detected.

High-throughput TCR beta sequencing profiled peripheral blood CD8+ and CD4+ T cells from healthy donors, Susac syndrome patients and multiple sclerosis patients. Susac syndrome patients met recently defined diagnostic criteria for definite or probable disease. Bulk CD8+ and CD4+ T cells were purified by magnetic negative isolation, whereas CD8+ TEMRA cells were enriched by FACS. Blood was collected in EDTA tubes and processed within 24 hours, with PBMCs isolated through density gradient centrifugation. PBMCs intended for TCR sequencing were cryopreserved in liquid nitrogen and thawed later in a water bath at 37 degrees C. A purity of at least 90% was achieved for sorted or isolated CD4+, CD8+ and CD8+ TEMRA cells. V lost 4 bases and J lost 5 bases; the stretch between them is 23 bases long. Reading the germline V gene gives CDR1 SGHTA and CDR2 FQGNSA. CDR3 length: 17 amino acids, cysteine to phenylalanine. The read is trimmed to its CDR3 DNA, 51 bases read in frame from base 1.

Sequencing was done on a sample of CD4+ T cells from PBMCs. Rearrangement joined TRBV7-2 to TRBJ1-2; the D gene is possibly TRBD1, with 5 bases matching. The origin of this receptor is a human donor with Susac syndrome. The CDR3 sequence is CASSSDPMGLGGYGYTF. The DNA sequence is given as TGTGCCAGCAGCTCGGACCCCATGGGGCTGGGGGGATATGGCTACACCTTC.